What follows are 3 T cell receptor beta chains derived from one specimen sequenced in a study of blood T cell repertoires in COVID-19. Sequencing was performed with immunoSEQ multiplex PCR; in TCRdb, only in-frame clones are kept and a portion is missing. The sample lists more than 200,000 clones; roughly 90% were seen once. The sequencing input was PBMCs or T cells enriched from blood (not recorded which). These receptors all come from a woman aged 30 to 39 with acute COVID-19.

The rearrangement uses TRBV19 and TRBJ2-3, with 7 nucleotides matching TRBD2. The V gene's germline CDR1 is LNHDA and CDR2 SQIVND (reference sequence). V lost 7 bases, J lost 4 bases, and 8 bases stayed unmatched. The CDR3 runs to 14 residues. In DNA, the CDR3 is TGTGCCAGTACGCGGGAGCCGGTAGCAGATACGCAGTATTTT. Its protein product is CASTREPVADTQYF. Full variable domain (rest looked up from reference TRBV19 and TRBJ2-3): DGGITQSPKYLFRKEGQNVTLSCEQNLNHDAMYWYRQDPGQGLRLIYYSQIVNDFQKGDIAEGYSVSREKKESFPLTVTSAQKNPTAFYLCASTREPVADTQYFGPGTRLTVL.

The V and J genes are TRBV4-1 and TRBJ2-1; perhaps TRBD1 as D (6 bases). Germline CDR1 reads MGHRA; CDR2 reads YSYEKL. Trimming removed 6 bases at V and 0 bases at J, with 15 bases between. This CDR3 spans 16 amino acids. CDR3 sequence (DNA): TGCGCCAGCAGACAGGGTCCCATAGACTCCTACAATGAGCAGTTCTTC. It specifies CASRQGPIDSYNEQFF.

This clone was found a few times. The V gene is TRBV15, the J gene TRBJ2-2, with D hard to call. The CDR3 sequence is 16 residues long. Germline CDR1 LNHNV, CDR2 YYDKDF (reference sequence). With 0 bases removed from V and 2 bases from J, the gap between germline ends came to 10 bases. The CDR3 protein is CATSRDLPLNTGELFF. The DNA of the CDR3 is TGTGCCACCAGCAGAGATCTTCCACTCAACACCGGGGAGCTGTTTTTT.